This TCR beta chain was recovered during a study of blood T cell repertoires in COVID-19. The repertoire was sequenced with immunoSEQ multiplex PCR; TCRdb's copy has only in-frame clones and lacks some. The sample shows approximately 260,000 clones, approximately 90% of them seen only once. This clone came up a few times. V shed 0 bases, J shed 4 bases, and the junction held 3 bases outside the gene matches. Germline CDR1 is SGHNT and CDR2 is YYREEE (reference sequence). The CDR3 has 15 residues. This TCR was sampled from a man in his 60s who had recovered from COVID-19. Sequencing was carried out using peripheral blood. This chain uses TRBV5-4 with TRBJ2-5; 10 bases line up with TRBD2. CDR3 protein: CASSLVAGGAETQYF. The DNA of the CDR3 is TGTGCCAGCAGCTTGGTAGCGGGGGGAGCAGAGACCCAGTACTTC.